These 27 T cell receptor beta chains originate from one sample sequenced in a study of blood T cell repertoires in COVID-19. The table came from immunoSEQ multiplex PCR; TCRdb's copy has only in-frame clones and leaves some out. The sample has approximately 180,000 clones, approximately 85% seen once. Sequenced material: peripheral blood. These receptors originate from a man aged 60 to 75 with acute or convalescent COVID-19.

This clone was counted a few times. The same CDR3 can be traced to other DNA sequences in this sample. The rearrangement links TRBV29-1 to TRBJ1-2, with 10 positions matching TRBD1. V was clipped by 7 bases and J by 8 bases; unmatched bases: 4. Germline CDR1 SQVTM, CDR2 ANQGSEA. The CDR3 has 11 amino acids. CDR3 protein: CSAGQGGGYTF. In DNA, the CDR3 is TGCAGCGCCGGACAGGGGGGAGGCTACACCTTC. Full variable domain (remainder filled in from reference TRBV29-1 and TRBJ1-2): SAVISQKPSRDICQRGTSLTIQCQVDSQVTMMFWYRQQPGQSLTLIATANQGSEATYESGFVIDKFPISRPNLTFSTLTVSNMSPEDSSIYLCSAGQGGGYTFGSGTRLTVV.

The chain couples TRBV27 to TRBJ1-2; 9 bases map to TRBD1. J gave up 3 bases and V 2 bases, and 10 bases lay outside the gene matches. CDR3 size: 17 residues. Germline V CDR1 and CDR2: MNHEY, SMNVEV (reference sequence). In nucleotides, the CDR3 is TGTGCCAGCAGTTTAAAAGGAGCGGGACAGGGACACTATGGCTACACCTTC. Translating gives CASSLKGAGQGHYGYTF.

The J gene is TRBJ2-3, the V gene TRBV6-5; D not resolved. The CDR3 is made up of 13 amino acids. Germline CDR1 is MNHEY and CDR2 is SVGAGI. V lost 4 bases to trimming and J lost 1 base, with 6 bases between them. CDR3 residues: CASSFPGTDTQYF. The CDR3 region has the DNA TGTGCCAGCAGTTTTCCAGGCACAGATACGCAGTATTTT.

The chain carries TRBV5-1 and TRBJ2-1; 9 nucleotides agree with TRBD1. V lost 4 bases, J lost 4 bases, and 6 bases stayed unmatched. The CDR3 sequence is 15 residues long. Germline V gene data show CDR1 as SGHRS and CDR2 as YFSETQ. As DNA, the CDR3 is TGCGCCAGCAGCAGAGCGGACAGGGGATACAATGAGCAGTTCTTC. Protein product: CASSRADRGYNEQFF.

This chain joins TRBV30 and TRBJ1-5, with D perhaps matching TRBD1 (5 bases). Trimming cost V 2 bases and J 4 bases, with 9 bases left between them. Germline values: CDR1 GTSNPN, CDR2 SVGIG (reference sequence). This CDR3 spans 13 amino acids. CDR3 DNA sequence: TGTGCCTGGAGTAAGGGGCCAAATCAGCCCCAGCATTTT. Its translation: CAWSKGPNQPQHF.

The chain joins TRBV5-4 to TRBJ2-3; weak D call: TRBD2 (6 bases). CDR1 and CDR2 from the germline V gene are SGHNT and YYREEE (reference sequence). The CDR3 runs to 18 residues. Trimming took 1 base from V and 0 from J, leaving 18 bases between them. In nucleotides, the CDR3 is TGTGCCAGCAGCTTGTCGGTTAGCGGCCCCCCTAGCACAGATACGCAGTATTTT. Translation: CASSLSVSGPPSTDTQYF.

A few counts support this clone. The chain employs TRBV5-1 and TRBJ2-3; the match to TRBD1 covers 8 bases. V lost 4 bases, J lost 2 bases, and 9 bases stayed unmatched. This CDR3 spans 16 amino acids. In germline, CDR1 is SGHRS, CDR2 YFSETQ. The CDR3 DNA sequence: TGCGCCAGCAGCGGCCCCGTGACAGGGGCCACAGATACGCAGTATTTT. As protein: CASSGPVTGATDTQYF.

The V call is TRBV7-9, the J call TRBJ2-7, with 7 bases aligning to TRBD2. Germline-derived CDR1 and CDR2 are SEHNR and FQNEAQ (reference sequence). V was pared by 3 bases and J by 5 bases, with 7 bases of the junction left unmatched. The CDR3 contains 14 residues. The CDR3 region is CASSFSGRIDEQYF. CDR3 DNA: TGTGCCAGCAGCTTTTCCGGGAGGATCGACGAGCAGTACTTC.

The CDR3 sequence: CASSQKGGGNTEAFF. Written as DNA, the CDR3 is TGTGCCAGCAGCCAAAAGGGCGGGGGGAACACTGAAGCTTTCTTT. The chain combines TRBV3-1 (or the pseudogene TRBV3-2) with TRBJ1-1, with D possibly TRBD1 on 5 matching bases. Trimming removed 2 bases from V and 1 base from J, with 11 bases in between. There are 15 residues in the CDR3. CDR1 is LGHDT and CDR2 is YNNKEL in the germline V gene (reference sequence).

The rearrangement uses TRBV18 and TRBJ2-7, with D maybe TRBD2 (5 bases). Germline CDR1 and CDR2: KGHSH and LQKENI. Trimming took 3 bases from V and 5 from J, leaving 11 bases between them. CDR3 length: 13 amino acids. CDR3 protein: CASSPSRENEQYF. CDR3 DNA: TGTGCCAGCTCACCGTCGAGGGAGAACGAGCAGTACTTC.

The chain carries TRBV7-2 and TRBJ2-3; 7 bases are shared with TRBD1. There are 15 residues in the CDR3. CDR1 is SGHTA and CDR2 is FQGNSA in the germline V gene. Germline trimming cut 6 bases from V and 3 bases from J; bases unmatched to any gene: 9. CDR3 amino acids: CASSTPGQLTDTQYF. CDR3 bases: TGTGCCAGCAGTACACCGGGACAGCTTACAGATACGCAGTATTTT.

The rearrangement uses TRBV29-1 and TRBJ2-7; TRBD1 matches at 9 bases. Trimming removed 7 bases from V and 4 bases from J; junction bases left unmatched: 8. This CDR3 region has 13 residues. Germline V gene lookup returns CDR1 SQVTM and CDR2 ANQGSEA. CDR3 region: CSARQGGLYEQYF. In nucleotides, the CDR3 is TGCAGCGCCCGACAGGGGGGCCTTTACGAGCAGTACTTC.

V usage is TRBV11-2 and J usage is TRBJ1-1; D might be TRBD1 (5 bases). This CDR3 comprises 13 residues. CDR1 is SGHAT, CDR2 FQNNGV, per germline. Trimming pared 1 base from V and 8 bases from J, leaving 11 bases between. The CDR3 here is CASSLGQGREAFF. Written as DNA, the CDR3 is TGTGCCAGCAGCTTAGGGCAGGGTAGGGAAGCTTTCTTT.

The V and J genes are TRBV9 and TRBJ2-3; 9 bases are a match to TRBD1. The CDR3 has 15 residues. The V gene end was trimmed by 1 base and the J gene end by 9 bases; junction bases not matched to a gene: 9. CDR1 and CDR2 (germline): SGDLS, YYNGEE. CDR3 sequence: CASSVPLQGAKTQYF. The CDR3 DNA is TGTGCCAGCAGCGTACCCCTACAGGGGGCAAAGACGCAGTATTTT.

This clone came up a few times. The rearrangement uses TRBV7-2 and TRBJ2-7; 13 bases are a match to TRBD2. The CDR3 runs to 16 residues. Germline assignment: CDR1 SGHTA and CDR2 FQGNSA. J lost 2 bases, V lost 4 bases, and 5 bases had no gene match. The CDR3 coding sequence is TGTGCCAGCAGCTCAAGGACTAGCGGGAGCACCTACGAGCAGTACTTC. Protein: CASSSRTSGSTYEQYF.

This sequence joins TRBV5-1 and TRBJ2-7; possibly TRBD1 for D (6 bases). V was trimmed by 0 bases and J by 0 bases, leaving 10 bases between them. CDR3 size: 15 residues. The germline V gene has CDR1 SGHRS and CDR2 YFSETQ. Here the CDR3 DNA reads TGCGCCAGCAGCTTGGAGGGGGAGTTCTCCTACGAGCAGTACTTC. Its translation: CASSLEGEFSYEQYF.

This chain connects TRBV7-2 to TRBJ1-5; no definite D call. This CDR3 has 13 residues. CDR1 and CDR2 from the germline V gene are SGHTA and FQGNSA. V was trimmed by 2 bases and J by 3 bases, leaving 5 bases between them. The CDR3 nucleotides are TGTGCCAGCAGCTTACAGAACAATCAGCCCCAGCATTTT. As protein: CASSLQNNQPQHF.

This chain uses TRBV5-1 with TRBJ2-3; TRBD2 matches 10 bases. With V trimmed by 5 bases and J by 1 base, 7 bases remained unmatched. Per the germline V gene, CDR1 is SGHRS and CDR2 is YFSETQ. This CDR3 has 16 amino acids. CDR3 DNA: TGCGCCAGCAGTCTAGCGGGAGTTCCGGGCACAGATACGCAGTATTTT. Amino acid sequence: CASSLAGVPGTDTQYF.

V gene TRBV29-1 combines with J gene TRBJ2-1; D is uncertain. This CDR3 region has 12 residues. In germline, CDR1 is SQVTM, CDR2 ANQGSEA. V was cut by 5 bases and J by 5 bases, with 10 bases left in between. The CDR3, as DNA: TGCAGCGTTTTGAAAGCGAACAATGAGCAGTTCTTC. This sequence encodes CSVLKANNEQFF.

The chain links TRBV6-5 to TRBJ1-6; D is possibly TRBD1 (5 bases). Trimming pared 7 bases from V and 10 bases from J, leaving 11 bases between. Germline CDR1 MNHEY, CDR2 SVGAGI. CDR3 length equals 12 residues. CDR3 coding DNA: TGTGCCAGCACCGTGGGGGGGTCACCCCTCCACTTT. It is translated as CASTVGGSPLHF.

The V call is TRBV6-2 or TRBV6-3, the J call TRBJ2-5; 7 positions agree with TRBD1. The CDR3 contains 16 residues. V lost 2 bases and J lost 7; bases outside the gene matches: 13. Germline loops: CDR1 MNHEY, CDR2 SVGEGT. The CDR3 DNA reads as TGTGCCAGCAGTTACGTCAGCGCAGGGGGATCACTGACCCAGTACTTC. It is translated as CASSYVSAGGSLTQYF.

The genes are TRBV20-1 and TRBJ1-2, with D hard to call. Per the germline V gene, CDR1 is DFQATT and CDR2 is SNEGSKA (reference sequence). The CDR3 covers 10 residues. The CDR3 coding sequence is TGCAGCGCGAGGCCTAATGGCTACACCTTC. Its protein product is CSARPNGYTF.

The chain links TRBV28 to TRBJ1-5, with D maybe TRBD1 (5 bases). Trimming removed 11 bases from V and 5 bases from J, with 19 bases in between. In germline, CDR1 is MDHEN, CDR2 SYDVKM. The CDR3 totals 14 residues. CDR3 DNA: TGTGCCGGGAAGCAGGGAGGAAGGGATCAGCCCCAGCATTTT. This codes for CAGKQGGRDQPQHF.

This clone has more than one count but fewer than ten. Here the CDR3 reads CASSLSGATNEKLFF. CDR3 nucleotides: TGCGCCAGCAGCTTGTCGGGAGCAACTAATGAAAAACTGTTTTTT. The chain couples TRBV5-1 to TRBJ1-4; D call uncertain. Trimming cost V 1 base and J 0 bases, with 7 bases left between them. In germline, CDR1 is SGHRS, CDR2 YFSETQ. CDR3 length equals 15 residues. The whole variable domain, filled in from reference TRBV5-1 and TRBJ1-4, reads KAGVTQTPRYLIKTRGQQVTLSCSPISGHRSVSWYQQTPGQGLQFLFEYFSETQRNKGNFPGRFSGRQFSNSRSEMNVSTLELGDSALYLCASSLSGATNEKLFFGSGTQLSVL.

The chain has TRBV27 and TRBJ2-7, with TRBD1 matching 10 bases. V dropped 2 bases and J dropped 4; count of bases not matched to a gene: 14. The CDR3 covers 18 residues. Germline V gives CDR1 MNHEY, CDR2 SMNVEV (reference sequence). The chain's CDR3 is CASSLRGQGSRGLYEQYF. The CDR3 bases are TGTGCCAGCAGTTTAAGGGGACAGGGGTCCCGGGGACTTTACGAGCAGTACTTC.

This chain joins TRBV6-1 and TRBJ1-5; TRBD1 matches at 9 bases. Germline CDR1 reads MNHNS; CDR2 reads SASEGT. Trimming removed 0 bases from V and 4 bases from J; junction bases left unmatched: 4. This CDR3 spans 16 amino acids. CDR3 sequence (DNA): TGTGCCAGCAGTGAAGCTCACAGGGGGCGAAATCAGCCCCAGCATTTT. It translates to CASSEAHRGRNQPQHF.

The chain joins TRBV4-1 to TRBJ1-5; 7 bases match TRBD1. V shed 3 bases and J 5 bases; nucleotides not matched to a gene: 7. CDR1 is MGHRA, CDR2 YSYEKL, per germline. The CDR3 loop spans 15 amino acids. The CDR3 here is CASSHDGTAYQPQHF. The CDR3 DNA follows: TGCGCCAGCAGCCATGACGGGACAGCTTATCAGCCCCAGCATTTT.